One T cell receptor (beta chain) is described in this entry. The source of the sample is a study of preoperative IRX-2 immunotherapy in early breast cancer. Trimming stripped 1 base from V and 4 bases from J, with 21 bases between. Germline loops: CDR1 SGHRS, CDR2 YFSETQ. This CDR3 comprises 18 residues. TCRdb's table, derived via immunoSEQ multiplex PCR, lists solely in-frame clones and lacks some. The table shows more than 20,000 clones, with 78% occurring only once. Treatment specified: preoperative locoregional IRX-2 cytokine immunotherapy. The source is a human donor with breast cancer. The chain is built from TRBV5-1 and TRBJ1-3; D remains unclear. Sequencing used lymph node tissue, obtained before IRX-2 immunotherapy. The CDR3 DNA reads TGCGCCAGCAGCTTGCGTCCGATGGTTAGCCGGGGAGGAAACACCATATATTTT. Its protein product is CASSLRPMVSRGGNTIYF.